This is a list of T cell receptor beta chains from one sample in a study of blood T cell repertoires in COVID-19. Only in-frame clones appear in the TCRdb table, and some are missing; sequencing was by immunoSEQ multiplex PCR. The table records around 200,000 clones, roughly nine tenths of them present only once. The sequencing sample was made of peripheral blood. These receptors all stem from a woman between 45 and 60 years old with acute or convalescent COVID-19. Both conserved end residues are part of each CDR3. A D gene is named only where the DNA matches it firmly. Some rows have no size entry. The others give once, few or many, or a class for an expanded clone.

V	J	D	size	DNA	CDR3
TRBV5-1	TRBJ2-5	TRBD1	.	TGCGCCAGCAGCTTGGCCGGGACAGTGGGGCAAGAGACCCAGTACTTC	CASSLAGTVGQETQYF
TRBV28	TRBJ1-2	TRBD1	.	TGTGCCAGCAGTCGAGTAGGGGGCGACTATGGCTACACCTTC	CASSRVGGDYGYTF
TRBV7-2	TRBJ2-3	TRBD2	.	TGTGCCAGCTCGCGGGGGTACACAGATACGCAGTATTTT	CASSRGYTDTQYF
TRBV5-4	TRBJ2-1	.	once	TGTGCCAGCAGCCCCGGGGGACGGAACTCCTACAATGAGCAGTTCTTC	CASSPGGRNSYNEQFF
TRBV18	TRBJ1-6	TRBD1	.	TGTGCCAGCTCACTCACAGGGGGCAATGATTCACCCCTCCACTTT	CASSLTGGNDSPLHF
TRBV6-2/TRBV6-3	TRBJ2-2	.	once	TGTGCCAGCAGTTACGATCGGGTCACCGGGGAGCTGTTTTTT	CASSYDRVTGELFF
TRBV29-1	TRBJ2-1	TRBD1	.	TGCAGCGTGGAAAGGGACAGTGCATACAATGAGCAGTTCTTC	CSVERDSAYNEQFF
TRBV4-1	TRBJ2-1	TRBD2	.	TGCGCCAGCAGCCAATATTTGGCGGGAGAGGGCTACAATGAGCAGTTCTTC	CASSQYLAGEGYNEQFF
TRBV5-1	TRBJ2-3	.	.	TGCGCCAGCAGCTTGGCCCCTCGCGGGGCAGATACGCAGTATTTT	CASSLAPRGADTQYF
TRBV30	TRBJ1-2	TRBD1	once	TGTGCCTGGAGCGACAGGGCTGGCTACACCTTC	CAWSDRAGYTF
TRBV9	TRBJ1-6	.	.	TGTGCCAGCAGCGTAGCGGGGGGAGATAATTCACCCCTCCACTTT	CASSVAGGDNSPLHF
TRBV6-5	TRBJ2-5	.	.	TGTGCCAGCACCCGAGGGCCCCTCGGGGAGACCCAGTACTTC	CASTRGPLGETQYF
TRBV16	TRBJ2-2	.	.	TGTGCCAGCAGCCAATCGGTCGGGACCGGGGAGCTGTTTTTT	CASSQSVGTGELFF
TRBV10-3	TRBJ2-5	TRBD2	once	TGTGCCATCAGTGAGTCGCCTAGCGGGGCTTACCAAGAGACCCAGTACTTC	CAISESPSGAYQETQYF
TRBV9	TRBJ2-3	TRBD2	.	TGTGCCAGCAGCGTAGGGGAGGGACTACGCACAGATACGCAGTATTTT	CASSVGEGLRTDTQYF
TRBV18	TRBJ1-5	.	.	TGTGCCAGCTCACCAGTTGGGAGCGGGAGCAATCAGCCCCAGCATTTT	CASSPVGSGSNQPQHF
TRBV19	TRBJ1-5	.	.	TGTGCCAGTAGTTTTACAGGAGGCAATCAGCCCCAGCATTTT	CASSFTGGNQPQHF
TRBV6-5	TRBJ1-2	.	.	TGTGCCAGCAGTACCTCTGCGGAAATGGCTATCGACACCTTC	CASSTSAEMAIDTF
TRBV29-1	TRBJ1-1	TRBD1	.	TGCAGCGTCATAGGAAGGAGCCGGGACAGGACGAGTCTGACTGAAGCTTTCTTT	CSVIGRSRDRTSLTEAFF
TRBV4-3	TRBJ2-3	TRBD2	.	TGCGCCAGCAGCCAAAGGGCCCCACTAGCGGGCGCTGCAGATACGCAGTATTTT	CASSQRAPLAGAADTQYF
TRBV19	TRBJ2-1	TRBD2	.	TGTGCCAGTCGAAGGGCAGGGGTGACGGGAGGGCCGTACAATGAGCAGTTCTTC	CASRRAGVTGGPYNEQFF
TRBV7-9	TRBJ2-1	.	.	TGTGCCATCTCGACGGGGGTCTCCTACAATGAGCAGTTCTTC	CAISTGVSYNEQFF
TRBV19	TRBJ1-4	.	few	TGTGCCAGTAGTCGGGACACCTCTAATGAAAAACTGTTTTTT	CASSRDTSNEKLFF
TRBV9	TRBJ2-3	.	.	TGTGCCAGCAGCGGGAGGGGCAGCACAGATACGCAGTATTTT	CASSGRGSTDTQYF
TRBV11-3	TRBJ1-3	TRBD1	.	TGTGCCAGCAGCTTAGCCGGGACAGTCTCTGGAAACACCATATATTTT	CASSLAGTVSGNTIYF
TRBV30	TRBJ2-7	TRBD1	.	TGTGCTATAGACAGGGTTGGGGAAAAGTACTTC	CAIDRVGEKYF
TRBV7-2	TRBJ2-1	.	.	TGTGCCAGCAGCTTAAGTTCAGACTACAATGAGCAGTTCTTC	CASSLSSDYNEQFF
TRBV6-4	TRBJ2-2	.	.	TGTGCCAGCAGGATACAGGGTGTTTCCGGGGAGCTGTTTTTT	CASRIQGVSGELFF
TRBV29-1	TRBJ2-1	TRBD2	.	TGCAGCGGGATCTGGACTAGCGGGGCCCATTCCTACAATGAGCAGTTCTTC	CSGIWTSGAHSYNEQFF
TRBV30	TRBJ2-7	.	.	TGTGCCTGGAGTGTACTCGGGAACGAGCAGTACTTC	CAWSVLGNEQYF
TRBV11-2	TRBJ1-6	.	few	TGTGCCAGCAGCTTAGATGCGGGTGAATCACCCCTCCACTTT	CASSLDAGESPLHF
TRBV7-2	TRBJ1-2	.	.	TGTGCCAGCAGCTCCGACAGGTACTATGGCTACACCTTC	CASSSDRYYGYTF
TRBV9	TRBJ1-3	.	.	TGTGCCAGCAGCGTAGAAGGGGTTGGAAACACCATATATTTT	CASSVEGVGNTIYF
TRBV11-3	TRBJ2-3	.	.	TGTGCCAGCAGCTCGCAGGGGAGCACAGATACGCAGTATTTT	CASSSQGSTDTQYF
TRBV5-4	TRBJ2-3	TRBD2	.	TGTGCCAGCAGCGTCACTAGCGGGAGAACAGATACGCAGTATTTT	CASSVTSGRTDTQYF
TRBV3-1/TRBV3-2	TRBJ2-2	.	.	TGTGCCAGCAGCCAAGAAGGTTCGGGCACCGGGGAGCTGTTTTTT	CASSQEGSGTGELFF
TRBV19	TRBJ1-2	.	.	TGTGCCAGTAGTATTGGGGTCTTCGGGAAGGGAGATGGCTACACCTTC	CASSIGVFGKGDGYTF
TRBV19	TRBJ2-3	.	.	TGTGCCAGTAGGGTAGCGGAGAACAGGTGGGATACGCAGTATTTT	CASRVAENRWDTQYF
TRBV5-1	TRBJ2-3	TRBD2	.	TGCGCCACCGCGGCTAGCGGGGTTAGCACAGATACGCAGTATTTT	CATAASGVSTDTQYF
TRBV5-1	TRBJ2-7	.	few	TGCGCCAGCAGATTGGACAGCTACGAGCAGTACTTC	CASRLDSYEQYF
TRBV7-2	TRBJ2-3	.	.	TGTGCCAGCAGCTTAGTGGCCCCAAGCACAGATACGCAGTATTTT	CASSLVAPSTDTQYF
TRBV11-1	TRBJ1-6	.	.	TGTGCCAGCAGCTTAGCAGAGAATTCACCCCTCCACTTT	CASSLAENSPLHF
TRBV9	TRBJ2-1	.	.	TGTGCCAGCAGCGTAGAGAGCGGTAGGGGGATCGAGCAGTTCTTC	CASSVESGRGIEQFF
TRBV4-1	TRBJ1-4	.	.	TGCGCCAGCAGCCAAGTTATTAATGAAAAACTGTTTTTT	CASSQVINEKLFF
TRBV6-5	TRBJ2-5	TRBD2	.	TGTGCCAGCAGCCGCACTAGCGGGGGGGCTGAGACCCAGTACTTC	CASSRTSGGAETQYF
TRBV30	TRBJ1-4	.	.	TGTGCCTGGAAACGCCCCTGGCCCGCTAATGAAAAACTGTTTTTT	CAWKRPWPANEKLFF
TRBV10-2	TRBJ1-4	.	few	TGCGCCAGCAGTGAGTGGGGGGGGGATGAAAAACTGTTTTTT	CASSEWGGDEKLFF
TRBV21-1	TRBJ2-7	.	.	TGTGCCAGCAGCAAAGGAAAGAGGGCCGAGCAGTACTTC	CASSKGKRAEQYF
TRBV7-8	TRBJ2-7	.	.	TGTGCCAGCAGCTCAGGGTTTGATGAGCAGTACTTC	CASSSGFDEQYF
TRBV4-3	TRBJ1-5	TRBD1	.	TGCGCCAGCAGCCAAGATCTAGGACAGGGCCGGAATCAGCCCCAGCATTTT	CASSQDLGQGRNQPQHF
TRBV7-3	TRBJ1-2	.	few	TGTGCCAGCAGCTCCCTAGGGGGGGGCGGCTACACCTTC	CASSSLGGGGYTF
TRBV7-6	TRBJ2-7	TRBD1	.	TGTGCCAGCAGCCCCCGGGACAGGGGAGGAGAGCAGTACTTC	CASSPRDRGGEQYF
TRBV28	TRBJ2-6	TRBD1	.	TGTGCCAGCAGTCCTGATTGGACAGGCTCTGGGGCCAACGTCCTGACTTTC	CASSPDWTGSGANVLTF
TRBV7-2	TRBJ2-5	TRBD2	.	TGTGCCAGCAGCCCTGGGGTAGCGGGAGTCGGGGAGACCCAGTACTTC	CASSPGVAGVGETQYF